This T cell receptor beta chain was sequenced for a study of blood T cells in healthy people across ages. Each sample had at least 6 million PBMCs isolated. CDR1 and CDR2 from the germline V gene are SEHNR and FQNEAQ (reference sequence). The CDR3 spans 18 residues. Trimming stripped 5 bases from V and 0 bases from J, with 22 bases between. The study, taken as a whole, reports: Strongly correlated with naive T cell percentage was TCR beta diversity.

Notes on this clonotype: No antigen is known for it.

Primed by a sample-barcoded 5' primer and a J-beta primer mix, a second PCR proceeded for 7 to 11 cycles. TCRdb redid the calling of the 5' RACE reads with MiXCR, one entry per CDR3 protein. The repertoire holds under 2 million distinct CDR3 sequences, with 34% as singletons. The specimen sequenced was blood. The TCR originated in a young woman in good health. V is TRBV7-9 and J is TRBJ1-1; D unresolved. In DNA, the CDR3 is TGTGCCAGCAGCAGCTTACAAATTTTCCGGAACATGAACACTGAAGCTTTCTTT. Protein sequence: CASSSLQIFRNMNTEAFF. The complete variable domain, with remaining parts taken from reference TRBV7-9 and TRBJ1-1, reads DTGVSQNPRHKITKRGQNVTFRCDPISEHNRLYWYRQTLGQGPEFLTYFQNEAQLEKSRLLSDRFSAERPKGSFSTLEIQRTEQGDSAMYLCASSSLQIFRNMNTEAFFGQGTRLTVV.